This entry lists 30 T cell receptor beta chains sequenced from one sample in a study of cytomegalovirus exposure and HLA in healthy donors. Primers included in the PCR were 60 Vbeta and 13 Jbeta primers. Clones were read by immunoSEQ multiplex PCR, and TCRdb kept only the in-frame ones, dropping some. Among 150,000 to 250,000 clones listed, around 74% were seen once. Material for sequencing was PBMCs. The receptors derive from a girl aged 5-17 years in good health and CMV-seropositive.

The chain employs TRBV5-1 and TRBJ2-5; D might be TRBD2 (6 bases). Trimming pared 0 bases from V and 5 bases from J, leaving 11 bases between. Germline V lookup: CDR1 SGHRS, CDR2 YFSETQ. The CDR3 is made up of 14 amino acids. The CDR3 DNA reads TGCGCCAGCAGCTTGGGGGGCGGGGCGGAGACCCAGTACTTC. It translates to CASSLGGGAETQYF. The variable domain in full, completed from reference TRBV5-1 and TRBJ2-5, reads KAGVTQTPRYLIKTRGQQVTLSCSPISGHRSVSWYQQTPGQGLQFLFEYFSETQRNKGNFPGRFSGRQFSNSRSEMNVSTLELGDSALYLCASSLGGGAETQYFGPGTRLLVL.

The chain employs TRBV11-2 and TRBJ1-6; 10 nucleotides line up with TRBD1. The CDR3 extends over 16 amino acids. Germline V gene data show CDR1 as SGHAT and CDR2 as FQNNGV. V gave up 1 base and J gave up 10 bases; unmatched junction bases: 7. This chain's CDR3 is CASSLAGTGVGSPLHF. The CDR3 DNA reads as TGTGCCAGCAGCTTAGCCGGGACAGGGGTCGGGTCACCCCTCCACTTT.

The genes are TRBV6-5 and TRBJ1-6, with D unresolved. Trimming stripped 4 bases from V and 5 bases from J, with 12 bases between. The CDR3 spans 15 residues. Germline V gene data show CDR1 as MNHEY and CDR2 as SVGAGI. The CDR3 DNA reads TGTGCCAGCAGTTCCGAGGAAGGAGATAATTCACCCCTCCACTTT. Protein sequence: CASSSEEGDNSPLHF.

This chain links TRBV10-2 with TRBJ2-5, with 8 nucleotides matching TRBD2. This CDR3 contains 14 residues. From germline, CDR1 is WSHSY and CDR2 SAAADI. V lost 6 bases, J lost 4 bases, and 7 bases stayed unmatched. CDR3 nucleotides: TGCGCCAGCAGGATCACTAGCGGCAGAGAGACCCAGTACTTC. It encodes CASRITSGRETQYF.

The V call is TRBV9, the J call TRBJ2-7; D gene uncertain. The ends were cut back, 0 bases at V and 6 bases at J, with 10 bases in the middle. This CDR3 contains 13 residues. Looked up from germline, CDR1 is SGDLS and CDR2 is YYNGEE. Here the CDR3 reads CASSVGSGTEQYF. The DNA for the CDR3 is TGTGCCAGCAGCGTAGGGTCAGGAACCGAGCAGTACTTC.

This sequence joins TRBV15 and TRBJ2-3; D perhaps matches TRBD1 (6 bases). V was trimmed by 3 bases and J by 9 bases, leaving 19 bases between them. Germline CDR1 is LNHNV and CDR2 is YYDKDF (reference sequence). There are 15 residues in the CDR3. The CDR3 loop is CATSRQKPGQQTQYF. The CDR3 nucleotides read TGTGCCACCAGCAGGCAAAAACCCGGACAGCAGACGCAGTATTTT.

The V gene is TRBV4-1, the J gene TRBJ2-7; D is uncertain. This CDR3 region has 15 residues. Trimming took off 3 bases at V and 7 bases at J, with 19 bases between the two ends. Per germline, CDR1 MGHRA and CDR2 YSYEKL. The CDR3 DNA reads as TGCGCCAGCAGCCATGATCCCAGGTCGACGAAAGAGCAGTACTTC. Its translation: CASSHDPRSTKEQYF.

This chain connects TRBV10-3 to TRBJ2-7, with TRBD2 as a possible D gene (5 bases). Trimming shortened V by 4 bases and J by 2 bases, and 9 bases separated the two germline ends. CDR1 and CDR2 from the germline V gene are ENHRY and SYGVKD. The CDR3 extends over 13 amino acids. CDR3 DNA sequence: TGTGCCATCAGTGTAAGGGAGACCTACGAGCAGTACTTC. Its translation: CAISVRETYEQYF.

This clone was detected only once. The J gene is TRBJ1-4, the V gene TRBV5-5, with 10 bases aligning to TRBD1. Germline CDR1 reads SGHKS; CDR2 reads YYEKEE (reference sequence). V was pared by 4 bases and J by 8 bases, with 8 bases of the junction left unmatched. This CDR3 is 15 amino acids long. The CDR3 DNA reads TGTGCCAGCAGCCCAACCGGGACAGGGGCCGAAAAACTGTTTTTT. The encoded protein is CASSPTGTGAEKLFF.

V usage is TRBV27 and J usage is TRBJ2-5, with 9 bases lining up with TRBD2. With the DNA end fitting TRBJ2-7 better, the J assignment may be wrong. Germline CDR1 reads MNHEY; CDR2 reads SMNVEV (reference sequence). The CDR3 contains 15 residues. The CDR3 protein is CASSPRDAGGGEQYF. CDR3 nucleotides: TGTGCCAGCAGTCCAAGGGACGCGGGAGGGGGCGAGCAGTACTTC.

This clone was seen only a few times. The rearrangement links TRBV11-3 to TRBJ1-1; TRBD1 is a possible D gene (6 bases). The CDR3 consists of 14 residues. The V gene's germline CDR1 is SGHNT and CDR2 YENEEA. Trimming pared 5 bases from V and 1 base from J, leaving 11 bases between. The CDR3 protein is CASSLRGQNTEAFF. CDR3 bases: TGTGCCAGCAGCCTACGGGGACAGAACACTGAAGCTTTCTTT.

The chain employs TRBV7-2 and TRBJ2-3; 7 nucleotides agree with TRBD1. V shed 4 bases, J shed 2 bases, and the junction held 6 bases outside the gene matches. The length of the CDR3 is 15 residues. Germline CDR1 is SGHTA and CDR2 is FQGNSA. The chain's CDR3 is CASSSDRVLTDTQYF. DNA for the CDR3: TGTGCCAGCAGCTCCGACAGGGTCCTCACAGATACGCAGTATTTT. Drawing the rest from reference TRBV7-2 and TRBJ2-3, the complete variable domain is GAGVSQSPSNKVTEKGKDVELRCDPISGHTALYWYRQSLGQGLEFLIYFQGNSAPDKSGLPSDRFSAERTGGSVSTLTIQRTQQEDSAVYLCASSSDRVLTDTQYFGPGTRLTVL.

There are a few counts of this clone. The rearrangement joins TRBV10-1 to TRBJ2-1, with TRBD2 identical over 7 bases. V lost 6 bases to trimming and J lost 4 bases; unmatched junction nucleotides: 9. Germline CDR1 and CDR2: WNHNN and SYGVQD (reference sequence). This CDR3 comprises 15 residues. The CDR3 bases are TGCGCCAGCAGAAGCCTAGCGGCGAAATACAATGAGCAGTTCTTC. Translated: CASRSLAAKYNEQFF.

This clone came up once. V gene TRBV6-5 combines with J gene TRBJ1-4, with a weak D call TRBD1 (5 bases). The V end lost 5 bases, the J end lost 8 bases, and 18 bases lay between the germline ends. The CDR3 has 15 residues. Germline V lookup: CDR1 MNHEY, CDR2 SVGAGI. The CDR3 DNA reads as TGTGCCAGCAGTAGTTTCCGGGGGGTAGGCGAAAAACTGTTTTTT. It is translated as CASSSFRGVGEKLFF.

V is TRBV5-1 and J is TRBJ1-4; D uncertain. V was pared by 5 bases and J by 7 bases, with 15 bases between. CDR3 length equals 14 residues. Germline lookup yields CDR1 SGHRS and CDR2 YFSETQ. The CDR3 protein is CASSIHWGGEKLFF. The CDR3 bases are TGCGCCAGCAGTATTCACTGGGGAGGTGAAAAACTGTTTTTT.

This clone was seen a handful of times. The rearrangement uses TRBV7-6 and TRBJ2-2; weak D call: TRBD1 (6 bases). Germline lookup yields CDR1 SGHVS and CDR2 FNYEAQ. This CDR3 spans 15 amino acids. The V end lost 5 bases, the J end lost 4 bases, and 14 bases lay between the germline ends. CDR3 protein: CASSALGQTTGELFF. CDR3 in DNA: TGTGCCAGCAGCGCACTAGGACAGACCACCGGGGAGCTGTTTTTT. Variable domain in full (rest from reference TRBV7-6 and TRBJ2-2): GAGVSQSPRYKVTKRGQDVALRCDPISGHVSLYWYRQALGQGPEFLTYFNYEAQQDKSGLPNDRFSAERPEGSISTLTIQRTEQRDSAMYRCASSALGQTTGELFFGEGSRLTVL.

The V gene is TRBV7-9, the J gene TRBJ2-3; 7 bases match TRBD2. Losses at the gene ends were 5 bases for V and 6 bases for J; bases not matched to a gene: 5. This CDR3 is built from 13 residues. Germline V gives CDR1 SEHNR, CDR2 FQNEAQ (reference sequence). DNA of the CDR3: TGTGCCAGCAGCCCGAAACTAGCGGATACGCAGTATTTT. Translated, it gives CASSPKLADTQYF.

The chain couples TRBV6-1 to TRBJ1-5; 8 bases line up with TRBD1. The CDR3 extends over 16 amino acids. The germline V gene has CDR1 MNHNS and CDR2 SASEGT. The V and J ends lost 4 bases and 2 bases, in that order; junction bases with no gene match: 7. The CDR3 DNA reads TGTGCCAGCAGTGCAATGCCAGGGGGCGGCAATCAGCCCCAGCATTTT. This translates into CASSAMPGGGNQPQHF.

Here the CDR3 DNA reads TGTGCCAGCAACCGACCCGGGTTAGATACGCAGTATTTT. Translating it yields CASNRPGLDTQYF. J is TRBJ2-3 and V is TRBV6-1; D ambiguous. The germline CDR1 and CDR2 sequences are MNHNS and SASEGT. CDR3 length: 13 amino acids. The V gene lost 7 bases and the J gene lost 5 bases, with 13 bases spanning the gap.

This chain connects TRBV25-1 to TRBJ2-3, with D possibly matching TRBD1 (5 bases). Trimming took 5 bases from V and 3 from J, leaving 18 bases between them. The germline gives CDR1 MGHDK, CDR2 SYGVNS. CDR3 length: 16 residues. CDR3 nucleotide sequence: TGTGCCAGCAGTTTTTTCTCGACAGCCTCAACAGATACGCAGTATTTT. Translated, it gives CASSFFSTASTDTQYF.

V and J are TRBV15 and TRBJ1-3, with D tentatively TRBD1 (5 bases). The CDR3 covers 18 residues. V lost 1 base, J lost 0 bases, and 16 bases lay in between. In germline, CDR1 is LNHNV, CDR2 YYDKDF (reference sequence). CDR3 coding DNA: TGTGCCACCAGCAGAGTTTCGACAGATTACCTCTCTGGAAACACCATATATTTT. Its translation: CATSRVSTDYLSGNTIYF.

This clone was seen a handful of times. V and J are TRBV6-5 and TRBJ2-5, with 11 nucleotides matching TRBD2. The CDR3 extends over 15 amino acids. Trimming cost V 6 bases and J 7 bases; bases outside gene matches: 10. Germline values: CDR1 MNHEY, CDR2 SVGAGI. The DNA for the CDR3 is TGTGCCAGCAGCCCACCCTCTAGCGGGGGGCGGACCCAGTACTTC. It yields the protein CASSPPSSGGRTQYF.

The chain recombines TRBV7-6 with TRBJ2-7; D unresolved. The CDR3 sequence is 14 residues long. The germline gives CDR1 SGHVS, CDR2 FNYEAQ. V was cut by 1 base and J by 5 bases, with 12 bases left in between. The CDR3 sequence is CASSLGSFVNEQYF. The CDR3 nucleotides read TGTGCCAGCAGCTTAGGTAGTTTCGTTAACGAGCAGTACTTC.

The J gene is TRBJ2-2, the V gene TRBV6-4, with TRBD2 identical over 9 bases. In germline, CDR1 is MRHNA, CDR2 SNTAGT. The J segment lost 2 bases and the V segment lost 6 bases, leaving 7 bases of the junction unmatched. The CDR3 runs 16 residues. The CDR3 loop is CASSPTSGANTGELFF. In DNA form, the CDR3 reads TGTGCCAGCAGCCCGACTAGCGGCGCAAACACCGGGGAGCTGTTTTTT.

With respect to this clone: At one end, the junction sequence differs from germline, possibly due to a read error. Other DNA sequences in this sample translate to the same CDR3. The chain recombines TRBV7-2 with TRBJ2-7; TRBD2 agrees at 12 bases. The germline gives CDR1 SGHTA, CDR2 FQGNSA. This CDR3 has 14 amino acids. The CDR3 spells CASSPGLAGYEQYF. The DNA for the CDR3 is TGCGCCAGCAGCCCGGGACTAGCGGGCTACGAGCAGTACTTC.

The gene calls are TRBV11-3 and TRBJ2-7; TRBD2 agrees at 9 bases. The CDR3 contains 15 residues. V dropped 5 bases and J dropped 3; count of bases not matched to a gene: 8. Germline V gene sequence: CDR1 SGHNT, CDR2 YENEEA. The chain's CDR3 is CASSLLSGGNYEQYF. Here the CDR3 DNA reads TGTGCCAGCAGCCTCCTTAGCGGGGGTAACTACGAGCAGTACTTC.

This clone was counted a single time. V usage is TRBV19 and J usage is TRBJ2-3; 12 nucleotides align to TRBD2. Germline V CDR1 and CDR2: LNHDA, SQIVND (reference sequence). This CDR3 contains 15 residues. Unmatched junction bases numbered 2, after V lost 5 bases and J lost 2 bases. The CDR3 DNA follows: TGTGCCAGTAGTCTAGCGGGGGGGGTCACAGATACGCAGTATTTT. Translation: CASSLAGGVTDTQYF.

This clone was detected once. V gene TRBV5-6 combines with J gene TRBJ1-2; 7 bases agree with TRBD1. V lost 10 bases to trimming and J lost 4 bases; unmatched junction nucleotides: 10. The CDR3 is 13 amino acids. Germline assignment: CDR1 SGHDT and CDR2 YYEEEE. The CDR3 is CASRGASLYGYTF. CDR3 nucleotides: TGTGCCTCCAGGGGGGCGTCCCTCTATGGCTACACCTTC. Based on the CDR3 plus reference TRBV5-6 and TRBJ1-2, the full variable domain is DAGVTQSPTHLIKTRGQQVTLRCSPKSGHDTVSWYQQALGQGPQFIFQYYEEEERQRGNFPDRFSGHQFPNYSSELNVNALLLGDSALYLCASRGASLYGYTFGSGTRLTVV.

The chain joins TRBV2 to TRBJ1-3; 7 bases are a match to TRBD1. CDR1 and CDR2 from the germline V gene are SNHLY and FYNNEI. The length of the CDR3 is 14 residues. V was pared by 6 bases and J by 0 bases, with 2 bases of the junction left unmatched. CDR3 loop: CASRAGGSGNTIYF. CDR3 nucleotides: TGTGCCAGCAGGGCAGGGGGCTCTGGAAACACCATATATTTT.

The chain joins TRBV18 to TRBJ2-7; D is undetermined. V lost 5 bases to trimming and J lost 3 bases, with 17 bases between them. CDR1 KGHSH and CDR2 LQKENI come from the germline V gene. CDR3 length equals 15 residues. CDR3 bases: TGTGCCAGCTCATCGCTTGACTCCCCCCTCTACGAGCAGTACTTC. Translation gives CASSSLDSPLYEQYF.